Listed below are T cell receptor beta chains from one sample, sequenced in a study of regulatory T cells in long-lasting Graves disease. TCRdb reprocessed the multiplex PCR reads with MiXCR, giving one entry per CDR3 protein. This table has fewer than 350,000 distinct CDR3 sequences, 18% appearing once. Sequencing was performed on peripheral blood mononuclear cells (PBMCs), taken at new diagnosis, from a patient treated with antithyroid drugs. The receptors stem from a female donor with Graves disease. Both conserved end residues are part of each CDR3.

V gene	J gene	CDR3 protein
TRBV28	TRBJ2-7	CASSLSGLAGGEQYF
TRBV7-8	TRBJ2-7	CASSSAGAGQYF
TRBV28	TRBJ1-3	CASTAWTGDSGNTIYF
TRBV28	TRBJ1-5	CASSFSDRGNQPQHF
TRBV7-2	TRBJ2-7	CASSPLAASSYEQYF
TRBV5-1	TRBJ2-1	CASSLSGRAWNEQFF
TRBV15	TRBJ2-3	CATSREWARTDTQYF
TRBV6-1	TRBJ2-5	CASRLSAGAAETQYF
TRBV20-1	TRBJ1-6	CSARGQATVSSPLHF
TRBV24-1	TRBJ2-6	CATSGVGANVLTF
TRBV7-9	TRBJ2-5	CASSPQAGLQETQYF
TRBV12-5	TRBJ2-1	CASGVGVNEQFF
TRBV7-9	TRBJ2-7	CASLQPGEHEQYF
TRBV11-2	TRBJ1-1	CASSNGPNTEAFF
TRBV11-2	TRBJ2-3	CASSHKPGLAGPEGPDTQYF
TRBV28	TRBJ2-7	CASRPLGLSDEQYF